This TCR beta chain was sequenced for a study of OX40 agonist ivuxolimab in advanced cancers. Study-wide context: Hepatocellular carcinoma, melanoma, renal cell or head and neck cancer affected the dose-escalation patients. Study-level findings and limits: Researchers report that CD8+ T cells had, on average, more expanded clones than CD4+. Low normalized T-cell clonal expansion was additionally recorded for some nonresponders.

The sample holds one count of this clone. What it binds is unknown. Trimming removed 8 bases from V and 7 bases from J; junction bases left unmatched: 16. Germline CDR1 SQVTM, CDR2 ANQGSEA. The CDR3 covers 14 residues. The method was immunoSEQ multiplex PCR; TCRdb's version includes in-frame clones alone and lacks a portion of them. The table lists about 100,000 clones, around 91% of them singletons, with less than 0.2% in the top ten. The receptor was derived from an adult with an advanced solid tumor such as melanoma, head and neck, liver or kidney cancer. V and J are TRBV29-1 and TRBJ1-2; 7 nucleotides align to TRBD1. The sample consisted of CD4+ or CD8+ T cells sorted from blood, taken in a trial of the OX40 agonist ivuxolimab. As DNA, the CDR3 is TGCAGCTCCTCAGTTAGGGGGCGTTCAAGTGGCTACACCTTC. It codes for CSSSVRGRSSGYTF.